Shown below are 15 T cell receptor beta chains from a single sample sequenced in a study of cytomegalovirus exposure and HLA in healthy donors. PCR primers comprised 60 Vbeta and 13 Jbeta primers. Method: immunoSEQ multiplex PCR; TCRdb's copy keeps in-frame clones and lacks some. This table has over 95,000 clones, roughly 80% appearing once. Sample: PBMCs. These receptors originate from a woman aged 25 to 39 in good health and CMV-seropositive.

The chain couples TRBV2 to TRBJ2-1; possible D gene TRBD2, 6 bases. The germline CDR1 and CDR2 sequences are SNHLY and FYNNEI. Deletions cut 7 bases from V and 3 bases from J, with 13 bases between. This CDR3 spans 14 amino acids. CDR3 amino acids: CASNKGTFYNEQFF. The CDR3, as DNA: TGTGCCAGCAACAAGGGGACTTTCTACAATGAGCAGTTCTTC. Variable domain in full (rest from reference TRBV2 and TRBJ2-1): EPEVTQTPSHQVTQMGQEVILRCVPISNHLYFYWYRQILGQKVEFLVSFYNNEISEKSEIFDDQFSVERPDGSNFTLKIRSTKLEDSAMYFCASNKGTFYNEQFFGPGTRLTVL.

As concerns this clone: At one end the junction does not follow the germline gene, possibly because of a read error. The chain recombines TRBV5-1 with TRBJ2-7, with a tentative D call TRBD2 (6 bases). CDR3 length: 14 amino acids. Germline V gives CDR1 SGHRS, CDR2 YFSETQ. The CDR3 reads CASSREVSSYGQYF. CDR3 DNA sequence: TGCGCCAGCAGCAGGGAGGTTTCGTCCTACGGGCAGTACTTC.

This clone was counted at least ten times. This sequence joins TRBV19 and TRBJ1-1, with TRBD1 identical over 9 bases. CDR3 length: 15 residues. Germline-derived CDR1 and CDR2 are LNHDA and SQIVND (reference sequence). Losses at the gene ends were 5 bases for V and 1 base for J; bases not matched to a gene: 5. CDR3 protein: CASSLRTGANTEAFF. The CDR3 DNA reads TGTGCCAGTAGTCTCCGGACAGGGGCGAACACTGAAGCTTTCTTT.

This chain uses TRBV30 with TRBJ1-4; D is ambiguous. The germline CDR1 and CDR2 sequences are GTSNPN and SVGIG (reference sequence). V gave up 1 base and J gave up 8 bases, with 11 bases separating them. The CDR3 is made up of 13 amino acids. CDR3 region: CAWSAKAGEKLFF. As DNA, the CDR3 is TGTGCCTGGAGTGCCAAAGCGGGGGAAAAACTGTTTTTT.

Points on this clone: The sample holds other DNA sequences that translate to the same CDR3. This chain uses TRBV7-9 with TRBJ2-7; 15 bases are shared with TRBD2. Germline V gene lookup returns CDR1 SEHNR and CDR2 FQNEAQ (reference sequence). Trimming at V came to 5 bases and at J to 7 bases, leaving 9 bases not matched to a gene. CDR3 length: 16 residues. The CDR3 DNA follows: TGTGCCAGCAGCCCCCCCCCGGGACTAGCGGGGGGTGAGCAGTACTTC. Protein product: CASSPPPGLAGGEQYF.

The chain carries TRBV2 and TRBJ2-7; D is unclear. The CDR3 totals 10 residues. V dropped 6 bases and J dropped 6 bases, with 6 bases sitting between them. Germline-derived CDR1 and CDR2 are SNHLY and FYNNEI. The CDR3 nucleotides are TGTGCCAGCAGGGCAACCGAGCAGTACTTC. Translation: CASRATEQYF.

The CDR3 protein is CASSQAWSSYNEQFF. Written as DNA, the CDR3 is TGTGCCAGCAGCCAAGCTTGGAGCTCCTACAATGAGCAGTTCTTC. The chain is built from TRBV14 and TRBJ2-1; no firm D call. The CDR3 contains 15 residues. CDR1 is SGHDN and CDR2 is FVKESK in the germline V gene. Trimming shortened V by 1 base and J by 0 bases, and 7 bases separated the two germline ends.

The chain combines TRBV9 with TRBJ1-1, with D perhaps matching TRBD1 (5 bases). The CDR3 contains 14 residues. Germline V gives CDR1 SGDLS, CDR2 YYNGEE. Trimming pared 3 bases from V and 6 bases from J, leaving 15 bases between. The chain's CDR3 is CASSDKGEAAEAFF. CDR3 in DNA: TGTGCCAGCAGCGATAAAGGGGAAGCCGCTGAAGCTTTCTTT.

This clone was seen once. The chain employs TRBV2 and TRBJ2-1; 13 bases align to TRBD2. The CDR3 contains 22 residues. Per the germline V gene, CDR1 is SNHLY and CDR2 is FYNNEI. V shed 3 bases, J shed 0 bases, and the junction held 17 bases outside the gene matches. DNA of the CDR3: TGTGCCAGCAGTGAGTGGGACTCCCAAACTAGCGGGAGGGCGAGCTCCTACAATGAGCAGTTCTTC. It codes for CASSEWDSQTSGRASSYNEQFF.

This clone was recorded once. CDR3 residues: CASSLSQGGEKLFF. CDR3 DNA sequence: TGTGCCAGCAGCTTATCCCAGGGGGGTGAAAAACTGTTTTTT. V usage is TRBV7-2 and J usage is TRBJ1-4, with 7 nucleotides matching TRBD1. Germline CDR1 reads SGHTA; CDR2 reads FQGNSA. The CDR3 spans 14 residues. J gave up 7 bases and V 2 bases, and 4 bases lay outside the gene matches. The full variable domain, with the rest looked up from reference TRBV7-2 and TRBJ1-4, is GAGVSQSPSNKVTEKGKDVELRCDPISGHTALYWYRQSLGQGLEFLIYFQGNSAPDKSGLPSDRFSAERTGGSVSTLTIQRTQQEDSAVYLCASSLSQGGEKLFFGSGTQLSVL.

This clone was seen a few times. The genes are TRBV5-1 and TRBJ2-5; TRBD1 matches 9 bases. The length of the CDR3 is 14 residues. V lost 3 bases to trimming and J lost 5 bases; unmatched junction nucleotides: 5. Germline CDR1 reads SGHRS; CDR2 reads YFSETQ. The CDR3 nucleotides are TGCGCCAGCAGCTCCGGGACAGGGCACGAGACCCAGTACTTC. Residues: CASSSGTGHETQYF.

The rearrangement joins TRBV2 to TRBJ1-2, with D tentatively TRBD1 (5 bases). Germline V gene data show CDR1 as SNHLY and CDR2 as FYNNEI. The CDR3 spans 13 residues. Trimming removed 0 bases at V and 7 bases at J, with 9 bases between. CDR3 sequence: CASSEAGRGGYTF. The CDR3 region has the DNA TGTGCCAGCAGTGAAGCGGGGAGGGGTGGCTACACCTTC.

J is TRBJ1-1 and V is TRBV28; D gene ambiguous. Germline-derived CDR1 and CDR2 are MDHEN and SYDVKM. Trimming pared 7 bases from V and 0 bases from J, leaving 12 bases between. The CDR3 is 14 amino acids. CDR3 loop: CASTLGGLNTEAFF. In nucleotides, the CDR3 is TGTGCCAGCACGCTGGGAGGGTTGAACACTGAAGCTTTCTTT.

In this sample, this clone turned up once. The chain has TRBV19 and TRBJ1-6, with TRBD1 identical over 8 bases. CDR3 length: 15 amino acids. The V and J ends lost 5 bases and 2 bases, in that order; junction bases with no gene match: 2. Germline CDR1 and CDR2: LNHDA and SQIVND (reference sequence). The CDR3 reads CASSATGAYNSPLHF. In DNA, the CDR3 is TGTGCCAGTAGTGCGACAGGGGCCTATAATTCACCCCTCCACTTT.

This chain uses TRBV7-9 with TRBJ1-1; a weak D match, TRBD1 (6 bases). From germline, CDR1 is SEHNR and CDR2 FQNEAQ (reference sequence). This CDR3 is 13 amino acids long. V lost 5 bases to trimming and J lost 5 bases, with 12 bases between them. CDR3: CASSPEGGTEAFF. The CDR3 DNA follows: TGTGCCAGCAGCCCCGAGGGGGGGACTGAAGCTTTCTTT.